This record looks at one TCR beta chain sequence and its context. This clone was found once. It lacks a known antigen. No qualities accompany the bases; no much larger clone lies one base away. To identify antigen-specific CD4+ T cell clonotypes by their expansion, the ViraFEST assay first stimulated PBMC with viral peptide pools and then applied TCR sequencing. After less than eleven days of culture, CD4+ T cells were isolated with the EasySep CD4+ T cell isolation kit. Convalescent patients had PCR-confirmed SARS-CoV-2 infection between March and December 2020, before Alpha, Beta and Delta variants emerged in the United States. Each well held 2 million to 2.5 million PBMC cultured in IMDM containing roughly 5% human AB serum, 9 to 10 IU/ml IL-2 and gentamicin, along with roughly 10 ug/ml peptides. On days 3 and 7, half of the culture medium was replaced with fresh IL-2-containing medium. Unless noted otherwise, every peptide stimulation condition was grown in triplicate wells. PBMC were separated from whole blood using Ficoll-Paque Plus gradient centrifugation and were then either cryopreserved at -140C or used fresh. The QIAamp micro DNA kit was used to extract genomic DNA from the cultured CD4+ T cells.

This sample is part of a study of vaccination effects on CD4 cells after COVID-19 (dated by TCRdb to the early 2020s). About the study as a whole: Participants received two doses of either the BNT162b2 or the mRNA-1273 mRNA SARS-CoV-2 vaccine. Altogether, roughly 10 COVID-19 convalescent patients and a few SARS-CoV-2-naive healthy vaccine recipients made up the full study. In a couple of convalescent patients, pre-vaccine samples were collected 16 days and one week ahead of the first dose, 142 and 148 days after COVID-19 diagnosis. In the study, cultures from other donors were sequenced using the Oncomine TCR Beta short-read assay on an Illumina iSeq 100. The study compared SARS-CoV-2 spike-specific CD4+ TCR repertoires before and after mRNA vaccination in COVID-19 convalescent patients and infection-naive vaccine recipients.

Germline trimming amounts to 10 bases on V and 1 base on J, with 14 as the count of junction bases outside the gene matches. The germline V gene encodes CDR1 LNHNV and CDR2 YYDKDF (reference sequence). Including the terminal cysteine and phenylalanine, the CDR3 comprises 16 residues. Only the CDR3 portion is preserved as DNA: 48 bases, with reading frame beginning at the first base. Study-level results and caveats: In convalescent patients, the post-vaccine spike-reactive repertoire was composed mainly of new vaccine-induced clones that were largely distinct from infection-induced clones. The study was limited by a small number of convalescent patients and lacked early post-infection timepoints. Both infection-induced and vaccine-induced clones contracted markedly at late post-vaccination timepoints, which is consistent with waning T cell responses.

Preparation of the library involved the immunoSEQ multiplex PCR assay. DNA from the cultured, isolated CD4+ T cells was subjected to TCR beta CDR3 sequencing. The paper's processing steps were these. Non-productive TCR sequences were discarded, and reads were trimmed to the CDR3 region, with only CDR3s of 7 or more amino acids retained. The MANAFEST web app was used to pick out antigen-specific clonotypes by comparing their expansion in peptide wells with that in reference cultures. Positive clones required FDR<0.05 expansion versus reference and all other wells, odds ratio above 5, and frequency above 0.1% in two replicate wells. Clonotypes significantly expanded in SARS-CoV-2 spike wells and in at least one common cold coronavirus spike condition were defined as cross-reactive. CDR3 similarity was assessed by Levenshtein distance using the stringdist R package, and unrooted trees were constructed with ape in R 3.6.1. In TCRdb, the immuneACCESS table is reduced to in-frame sequences with V and J assigned. These tables do not hold every clone; where another copy was compared, an unresolved V gene accounts for under half, and the others remain unexplained. V, J and clone size reflect that table, while D and trimming were determined from the DNA. The table for this sample lists tens of thousands of clones; around 78% of them were counted only once. The top ten constitute 25% to 35% of the sample.

This sample comprised CD4+ T cells from PBMCs cultured with a peptide pool, obtained before COVID-19 vaccination. The clonotype was recovered from a human donor who had a prior SARS-CoV-2 infection. This chain joins TRBV15 to TRBJ2-7; TRBD1 matches 9 bases in the middle. The DNA is as follows: TGTGCCATCGTAACTTTACCGGGACAGGGATCCTACGAGCAGTACTTC. This codes for CAIVTLPGQGSYEQYF.